A selection of T cell receptor beta chains follows, all from one sample in a study of PD-L1 blockade in urothelial cancer. This table comes from immunoSEQ multiplex PCR, and its TCRdb copy is limited to in-frame clones, with some not included. The table shows 43,000 or so clones, with about 84% occurring only once. The sample was PBMCs, taken around atezolizumab (anti-PD-L1) treatment. The receptor source for this set is a man aged 55-75 years with urothelial cancer. The CDR3 runs from the conserved cysteine through the conserved F or W. Each record gives: D gene, clone size, V gene, J gene, CDR3 DNA, CDR3 protein. A D gene is named only where the DNA matches it firmly. The size entry is marked missing in some rows and otherwise reads once, few, many or a size class.

D: TRBD2
size: once
V: TRBV19
J: TRBJ2-1
DNA: TGTGCCAGTAGCAGCAAGACGGGGGGATACAATGAGCAGTTCTTC
CDR3: CASSSKTGGYNEQFF

D: NA
size: NA
V: TRBV6-5
J: TRBJ1-3
DNA: TGTGCCAGCAGTTACTTCACACCACGCTCTGGAAACACCATATATTTT
CDR3: CASSYFTPRSGNTIYF

D: NA
size: NA
V: TRBV5-1
J: TRBJ1-6
DNA: TGCGCCAGCAGCTCCGCCGGGGGTTCGAATTCACCCCTCCACTTT
CDR3: CASSSAGGSNSPLHF

D: NA
size: few
V: TRBV7-9
J: TRBJ1-2
DNA: TGTGCCAGCAGCTTTAATAGAGCCGGCTACACCTTC
CDR3: CASSFNRAGYTF

D: NA
size: few
V: TRBV15
J: TRBJ1-5
DNA: TGTGCCACCAGCAGAGATAAAGGGGCAAATCAGCCCCAGCATTTT
CDR3: CATSRDKGANQPQHF

D: TRBD1
size: NA
V: TRBV5-1
J: TRBJ2-7
DNA: TGCGCCAGCACCCTAGGGACAGGCCCTTCCTACGAGCAGTACTTC
CDR3: CASTLGTGPSYEQYF

D: NA
size: few
V: TRBV30
J: TRBJ2-7
DNA: TGTGCCTGGAGTGCACAGGGCTACGAGCAGTACTTC
CDR3: CAWSAQGYEQYF

D: TRBD2
size: NA
V: TRBV15
J: TRBJ2-3
DNA: TGTGCCACCAGCAGGGGACTAGCGGGAGGCACAGATACGCAGTATTTT
CDR3: CATSRGLAGGTDTQYF

D: TRBD1
size: NA
V: TRBV6-1
J: TRBJ1-4
DNA: TGTGCCAGCAGTGTAGGACAGGGTTGGGAAAAACTGTTTTTT
CDR3: CASSVGQGWEKLFF

D: TRBD1
size: NA
V: TRBV28
J: TRBJ2-7
DNA: TGTGCCAGCAGCACCGGGACAGGGTTTCACGAGCAGTACTTC
CDR3: CASSTGTGFHEQYF

D: NA
size: medium-sized
V: TRBV7-2
J: TRBJ2-1
DNA: TGTGCCAGCAGCTTAGCCCACCCTTCGAGCGCTTCCTACAATGAGCAGTTCTTC
CDR3: CASSLAHPSSASYNEQFF

D: NA
size: NA
V: TRBV2
J: TRBJ2-3
DNA: TGTGCCAGCAGTGAAGCGCGCGGCACAGATACGCAGTATTTT
CDR3: CASSEARGTDTQYF

D: NA
size: few
V: TRBV7-2
J: TRBJ1-1
DNA: TGTGCCAGCAGGGGAGGAATTGAAGCTTTCTTT
CDR3: CASRGGIEAFF

D: NA
size: NA
V: TRBV5-1
J: TRBJ1-3
DNA: TGCGCCAGCAGCCCAGTTGGGACATCCGGAAACACCATATATTTT
CDR3: CASSPVGTSGNTIYF

D: NA
size: NA
V: TRBV10-2
J: TRBJ1-2
DNA: TGCGCCAGCTCAGGGCAGCTAAACTATGGCTACACCTTC
CDR3: CASSGQLNYGYTF

D: NA
size: once
V: TRBV2
J: TRBJ2-2
DNA: TGTGCGACCAACCGCAGGGTAACGGAAGGAACCGGGGAGCTGTTTTTT
CDR3: CATNRRVTEGTGELFF

D: TRBD1
size: NA
V: TRBV2
J: TRBJ1-1
DNA: TGTGCCAGCAACTCCCAGGGGGCACATGAAGCTTTCTTT
CDR3: CASNSQGAHEAFF

D: TRBD2
size: few
V: TRBV2
J: TRBJ2-2
DNA: TGTGCCAGCAGTAGGACTAGCGGGAGGGAAGGCGGGGAGCTGTTTTTT
CDR3: CASSRTSGREGGELFF

D: TRBD1
size: NA
V: TRBV5-1
J: TRBJ1-3
DNA: TGCGCCAGCAAAGGACAGGGGGGAAACACCATATATTTT
CDR3: CASKGQGGNTIYF

D: TRBD2
size: NA
V: TRBV5-4
J: TRBJ2-7
DNA: TGTGCCAGCACTTCCCGAGGGCGCGGGAGTGAGCAGTACTTC
CDR3: CASTSRGRGSEQYF

D: NA
size: NA
V: TRBV6-5
J: TRBJ2-5
DNA: TGTGCCAGCAGTTACTCGACTCCACCCAAGTCGACCCAGTACTTC
CDR3: CASSYSTPPKSTQYF

D: NA
size: few
V: TRBV27
J: TRBJ2-7
DNA: TGTGCCAGCAGTTTATCCAGGGGTGAAGTCGAGCAGTACTTC
CDR3: CASSLSRGEVEQYF

D: TRBD2
size: NA
V: TRBV11-2
J: TRBJ2-7
DNA: TGTGCCAGCAGCTTACGGGTTAGCGGGGGGCCTGGGGAGCAGTACTTC
CDR3: CASSLRVSGGPGEQYF

D: NA
size: NA
V: TRBV11-1
J: TRBJ2-1
DNA: TGTGCCAGCAAGCTTGGGGGGAATGAGCAGTTCTTC
CDR3: CASKLGGNEQFF

D: NA
size: NA
V: TRBV25-1
J: TRBJ1-2
DNA: TGTGCCAGCAGTGAGGGAGCTAACTATGGCTACACCTTC
CDR3: CASSEGANYGYTF

D: NA
size: NA
V: TRBV6-1
J: TRBJ2-3
DNA: TGTGCCAGCAGTGAAGGGGTGGGCGCCCGCACAGATACGCAGTATTTT
CDR3: CASSEGVGARTDTQYF

D: NA
size: NA
V: TRBV5-4
J: TRBJ2-1
DNA: TGTGCCAGCAGCTCCTTAGCGGATAGCTCCTACAATGAGCAGTTCTTC
CDR3: CASSSLADSSYNEQFF

D: NA
size: many
V: TRBV21-1
J: TRBJ1-6
DNA: TGTGCCAGCAGCAAAGACAACCACAGGGGGTCTATTTCACCCCTCCACTTT
CDR3: CASSKDNHRGSISPLHF

D: NA
size: NA
V: TRBV2
J: TRBJ1-4
DNA: TGTGCCAGCAGGAATGACAGATATACTAATGAAAAACTGTTTTTT
CDR3: CASRNDRYTNEKLFF

D: TRBD2
size: NA
V: TRBV18
J: TRBJ2-1
DNA: TGTGCCAGCTCAGCAAGTAGCGGGAGGGCTCCCGAGCAGTTCTTC
CDR3: CASSASSGRAPEQFF

D: NA
size: few
V: TRBV7-2
J: TRBJ2-4
DNA: TGTGCCAGCACCCGCGGGACTGGAGAGGGCAAAAACATTCAGTACTTC
CDR3: CASTRGTGEGKNIQYF

D: NA
size: NA
V: TRBV19
J: TRBJ1-6
DNA: TGTGCCAGTACCCCGGACAGAATTAATTCACCCCTCCACTTT
CDR3: CASTPDRINSPLHF

D: NA
size: NA
V: TRBV20-1
J: TRBJ2-3
DNA: TGCAGTGCTAGCGGCACAGATACGCAGTATTTT
CDR3: CSASGTDTQYF

D: NA
size: NA
V: TRBV18
J: TRBJ2-1
DNA: TGTGCCAGCTCTCCGGACAGCCGCAATGAGCAGTTCTTC
CDR3: CASSPDSRNEQFF

D: TRBD2
size: NA
V: TRBV10-2
J: TRBJ2-5
DNA: TGCGCCAGCGGGAGCGGGAGCCAAGAGACCCAGTACTTC
CDR3: CASGSGSQETQYF

D: NA
size: NA
V: TRBV6-5
J: TRBJ2-5
DNA: TGTGCCAGCAGTTACTCGAAAAGGGGAGAGACCCAGTACTTC
CDR3: CASSYSKRGETQYF

D: NA
size: NA
V: TRBV6-1
J: TRBJ1-2
DNA: TGTGCCAGCAGTCCTCCGAGGGCTGACGGCTACACCTTC
CDR3: CASSPPRADGYTF

D: NA
size: few
V: TRBV7-8
J: TRBJ2-7
DNA: TGTGCCAGCAGCTTAGGACTAGACTACGAGCAGTACTTC
CDR3: CASSLGLDYEQYF

D: NA
size: NA
V: TRBV6-5
J: TRBJ2-3
DNA: TGTGCCAGCAGTTACGGGGGCGGGCAGGGCACAGATACGCAGTATTTT
CDR3: CASSYGGGQGTDTQYF

D: TRBD2
size: NA
V: TRBV2
J: TRBJ2-3
DNA: TGTGCCAGCAGTCCACTAGCGGGGCCCACAGATACGCAGTATTTT
CDR3: CASSPLAGPTDTQYF

D: NA
size: NA
V: TRBV21-1
J: TRBJ2-1
DNA: TGTGCCAGCAGCAAAACGGCTAGCGGGAGGGCCGATCTCTACAATGAGCAGTTCTTC
CDR3: CASSKTASGRADLYNEQFF

D: TRBD2
size: NA
V: TRBV11-3
J: TRBJ2-5
DNA: TGTGCCAGCAGCTCGACTAGCGGGAGAACTGAGACCCAGTACTTC
CDR3: CASSSTSGRTETQYF

D: NA
size: NA
V: TRBV23-1
J: TRBJ2-7
DNA: TGCGCCAGCACCTCTCCAGTAGCCCCTGTGTACGAGCAGTACTTC
CDR3: CASTSPVAPVYEQYF

D: NA
size: NA
V: TRBV2
J: TRBJ1-5
DNA: TGTGCCAGCAGTGATGACTTAGGGCCCCAGCATTTT
CDR3: CASSDDLGPQHF

D: NA
size: NA
V: TRBV28
J: TRBJ1-1
DNA: TGTGCCAGCAGTCCCCAAATGAACACTGAAGCTTTCTTT
CDR3: CASSPQMNTEAFF

D: TRBD1
size: NA
V: TRBV5-1
J: TRBJ2-7
DNA: TGCGCCAGCAGCCCGGGGGACAGGGATTGGACCTACGAGCAGTACTTC
CDR3: CASSPGDRDWTYEQYF

D: TRBD1
size: NA
V: TRBV6-1
J: TRBJ1-5
DNA: TGTGCCAGCATAGGGACAGGGGGCAGTCAGCCCCAGCATTTT
CDR3: CASIGTGGSQPQHF

D: TRBD1
size: few
V: TRBV10-1
J: TRBJ2-6
DNA: TGCGCCAGCAGCCCACAGGGGAAAGCTGGGGCCAACGTCCTGACTTTC
CDR3: CASSPQGKAGANVLTF

D: NA
size: NA
V: TRBV11-2
J: TRBJ1-2
DNA: TGTGCCAGCAGCTCAAACGTAGGGAGCTATGGCTACACCTTC
CDR3: CASSSNVGSYGYTF

D: TRBD1
size: NA
V: TRBV6-1
J: TRBJ1-2
DNA: TGTGCCAGCACTTCTCTTGACAGGGAAAATGGCTACACCTTC
CDR3: CASTSLDRENGYTF

D: TRBD1
size: NA
V: TRBV28
J: TRBJ2-1
DNA: TGTGCCAGCAGTCTGTTAAGGGTGAACAGGGGCGATACCCCGTTCTTC
CDR3: CASSLLRVNRGDTPFF

D: NA
size: NA
V: TRBV18
J: TRBJ2-2
DNA: TGTGCCAGCGCCCGGACAGTCCCCACCGGGGAGCTGTTTTTT
CDR3: CASARTVPTGELFF

D: NA
size: few
V: TRBV7-2
J: TRBJ2-2
DNA: TGTGCCAGCAGCCGGACTCGTGGGGAGAACACCGGGGAGCTGTTTTTT
CDR3: CASSRTRGENTGELFF